This TCR beta chain was documented in a study of OX40 agonist ivuxolimab in advanced cancers. Losses at the gene ends were 3 bases for V and 10 bases for J; bases not matched to a gene: 11. The germline V gene has CDR1 SGHAT and CDR2 FQNNGV. CDR3 length: 15 amino acids. In regard to this clone: Its target is not known.

Study-wide findings and caveats: On average, a greater number of expanded clones characterised CD8+ T cells relative to CD4+.

Profiled with immunoSEQ multiplex PCR; TCRdb holds only in-frame clones, not every one. Among about 82,000 clones listed, around 83% were seen once. Sequenced material: CD4+ or CD8+ T cells sorted from blood, taken in a trial of the OX40 agonist ivuxolimab. The TCR was taken from an adult with an advanced solid tumor such as melanoma, head and neck, liver or kidney cancer. The rearrangement uses TRBV11-2 and TRBJ2-2; 7 nucleotides line up with TRBD1. CDR3: CASSLGQIEEEELFF. The DNA for the CDR3 is TGTGCCAGCAGCTTGGGACAGATAGAGGAAGAGGAGCTGTTTTTT.